This T cell receptor (beta chain) was profiled in a study of CD8 T cells in Susac syndrome. Trimming took off 0 bases at V and 3 bases at J, with 11 bases between the two ends. Germline CDR1 is DFQATT and CDR2 is SNEGSKA (reference sequence). The CDR3 totals 14 residues. Remarks on this clonotype: Its antigen is unidentified.

The authors reverse transcribed roughly 0.5 to 1 ug RNA with random hexamers. Amplification of TCR beta CDR3 was carried out by immunoSEQ multiplex PCR, which covered 54 Vbeta and 13 Jbeta segments. TCRdb re-called the immunoSEQ multiplex PCR reads through MiXCR, storing one row per CDR3 protein. The sample has about 430,000 distinct CDR3 sequences, more than 80% seen once; the top ten hold roughly 0.11%. Points from the study as a whole: The authors acknowledged that their TCR sequencing and HLA analysis involved a relatively small number of individuals.

This receptor was identified in a human donor with multiple sclerosis. Sequenced sample: CD8+ T cells from PBMCs. This sequence joins TRBV20-1 and TRBJ1-2; weak D call: TRBD1 (6 bases). The DNA for the CDR3 is TGCAGTGCTAGAGATCTACGACAGGACTATGGCTACACCTTC. Its translation: CSARDLRQDYGYTF.